This T cell receptor (beta chain) was observed in a study of blood T cell repertoires in COVID-19. In the study overall: Acute and convalescent COVID-19 specimens originated in the United States, Italy and Spain. PBMCs, B-cell-depleted T cells, or T cells were the source of the cDNA or gDNA that made up the material.

Original processing notes: It was from reference gene primer amplification that nucleated cell counts were estimated. This table comes from immunoSEQ multiplex PCR, and its TCRdb copy is limited to in-frame clones, with some not included. V and J calls plus clone size are reproduced from that table; the DNA served to infer D and trimming. The repertoire holds some 15,000 clones, with 90% as singletons. Trimming pared 7 bases from V and 2 bases from J, leaving 20 bases between. CDR3 length equals 16 residues. In germline, CDR1 is SGHRS, CDR2 YFSETQ. Specimen: peripheral blood. This TCR was sampled from a human donor in a cohort sampled during active COVID-19. V gene TRBV5-1 combines with J gene TRBJ2-3, with D perhaps matching TRBD1 (5 bases). The chain's CDR3 is CASFIVWGSNTDTQYF. CDR3 bases: TGCGCCAGCTTCATTGTCTGGGGCAGTAACACAGATACGCAGTATTTT.